These 7 T cell receptor beta chains were all obtained from the same sample, sequenced in a study of blood T cell repertoires in COVID-19. The table came from immunoSEQ multiplex PCR; TCRdb's copy has only in-frame clones and leaves some out. The table shows roughly 250,000 clones, with roughly 80% occurring only once. Sequenced input: peripheral blood. The receptors derive from a woman between 35 and 50 years old with active or convalescent COVID-19.

V and J are TRBV11-2 and TRBJ2-7; 7 bases are shared with TRBD1. Trimming took 7 bases from V and 3 from J; bases not matched to a gene: 6. The CDR3 covers 13 residues. Looked up from germline, CDR1 is SGHAT and CDR2 is FQNNGV. The CDR3 reads CASKFRDSYEQYF. CDR3 bases: TGTGCCAGCAAATTCCGGGACAGCTACGAGCAGTACTTC.

The V gene is TRBV7-9, the J gene TRBJ2-2; D is possibly TRBD1 (5 bases). The CDR3 has 15 residues. The V end was cut by 4 bases, the J end by 2 bases, with 11 bases between. Germline V gene lookup returns CDR1 SEHNR and CDR2 FQNEAQ (reference sequence). CDR3 in DNA: TGTGCCAGCAGCTCTACAGGAACTAACACCGGGGAGCTGTTTTTT. Protein product: CASSSTGTNTGELFF.

This clone came up a few times. The V and J genes are TRBV9 and TRBJ2-5; 13 bases align to TRBD2. J gave up 5 bases and V 5 bases, and 9 bases lay outside the gene matches. Looked up from germline, CDR1 is SGDLS and CDR2 is YYNGEE. The CDR3 contains 16 residues. CDR3 sequence (DNA): TGTGCCAGCAGTTACGGGACTAGCGGGGTTACGGAGACCCAGTACTTC. Protein: CASSYGTSGVTETQYF.

This chain joins TRBV19 and TRBJ2-3, with 10 bases that match TRBD2. The CDR3 is 15 amino acids. Germline V gene sequence: CDR1 LNHDA, CDR2 SQIVND (reference sequence). V gave up 3 bases and J gave up 4 bases; unmatched junction bases: 4. CDR3 protein: CASSMLAGGSDTQYF. As DNA, the CDR3 is TGTGCCAGTAGTATGTTAGCGGGGGGATCAGATACGCAGTATTTT.

CDR3 DNA sequence: TGCGCCAGCAGCTTGACAGGGGACCCCCAAGAGACCCAGTACTTC. Amino acid sequence: CASSLTGDPQETQYF. The chain has TRBV5-1 and TRBJ2-5; 7 nucleotides agree with TRBD1. V lost 1 base and J lost 1; bases outside the gene matches: 4. CDR3 length: 15 amino acids. The V gene's germline CDR1 is SGHRS and CDR2 YFSETQ.

The rearrangement joins TRBV6-6 to TRBJ1-5; 8 positions agree with TRBD1. The CDR3 has 14 residues. CDR1 is MNHNY and CDR2 is SVGAGI in the germline V gene (reference sequence). Losses at the gene ends were 6 bases for V and 6 bases for J; bases not matched to a gene: 7. The CDR3 reads CASSQQGGGQPQHF. The DNA for the CDR3 is TGTGCCAGCAGCCAACAGGGGGGCGGTCAGCCCCAGCATTTT.

This clone has a handful of counts. V is TRBV4-2 and J is TRBJ2-1, with D hard to call. The CDR3 spans 17 residues. The germline V gene encodes CDR1 LGHNA and CDR2 YNFKEQ. V lost 1 base and J 0 bases, leaving 13 bases between the germline ends. Here the CDR3 reads CASSQGVAVSSYNEQFF. CDR3 nucleotides: TGTGCCAGCAGCCAAGGCGTGGCGGTAAGCTCCTACAATGAGCAGTTCTTC.